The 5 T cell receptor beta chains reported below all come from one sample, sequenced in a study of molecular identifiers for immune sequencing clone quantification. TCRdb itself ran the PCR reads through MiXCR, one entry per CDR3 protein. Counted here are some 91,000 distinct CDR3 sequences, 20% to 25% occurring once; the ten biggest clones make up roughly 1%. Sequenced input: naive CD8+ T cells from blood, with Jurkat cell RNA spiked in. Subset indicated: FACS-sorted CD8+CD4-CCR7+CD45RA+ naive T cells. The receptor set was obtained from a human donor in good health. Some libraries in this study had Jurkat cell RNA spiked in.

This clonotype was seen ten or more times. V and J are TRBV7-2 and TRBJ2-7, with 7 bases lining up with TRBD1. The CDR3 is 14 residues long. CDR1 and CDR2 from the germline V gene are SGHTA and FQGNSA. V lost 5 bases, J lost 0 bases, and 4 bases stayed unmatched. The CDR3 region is CASSPGQISYEQYF. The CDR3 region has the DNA TGTGCCAGCAGCCCGGGACAGATCTCCTACGAGCAGTACTTC.

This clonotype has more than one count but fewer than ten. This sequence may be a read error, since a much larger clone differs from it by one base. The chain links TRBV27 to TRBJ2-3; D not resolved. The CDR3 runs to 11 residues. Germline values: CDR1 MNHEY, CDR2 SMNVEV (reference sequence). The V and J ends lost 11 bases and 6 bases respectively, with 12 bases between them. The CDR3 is CAGIDSDTQYF. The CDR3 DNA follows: TGTGCCGGCATCGATTCCGATACGCAGTATTTT.

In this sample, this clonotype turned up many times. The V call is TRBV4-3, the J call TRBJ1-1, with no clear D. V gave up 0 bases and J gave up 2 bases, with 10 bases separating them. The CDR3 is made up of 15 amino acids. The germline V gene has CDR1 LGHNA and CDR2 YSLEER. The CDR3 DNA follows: TGCGCCAGCAGCCAAGACAGAACCCTAAACACTGAAGCTTTCTTT. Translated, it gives CASSQDRTLNTEAFF.

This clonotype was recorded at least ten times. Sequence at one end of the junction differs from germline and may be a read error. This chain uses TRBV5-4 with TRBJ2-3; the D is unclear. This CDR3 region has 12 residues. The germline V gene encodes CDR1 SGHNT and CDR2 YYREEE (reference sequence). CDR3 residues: CASSLVTDTQYF. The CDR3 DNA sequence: TGCGCCAGCAGCTTGGTTACAGATACGCAGTATTTT. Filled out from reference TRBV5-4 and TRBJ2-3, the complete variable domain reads ETGVTQSPTHLIKTRGQQVTLRCSSQSGHNTVSWYQQALGQGPQFIFQYYREEENGRGNFPPRFSGLQFPNYSSELNVNALELDDSALYLCASSLVTDTQYFGPGTRLTVL.

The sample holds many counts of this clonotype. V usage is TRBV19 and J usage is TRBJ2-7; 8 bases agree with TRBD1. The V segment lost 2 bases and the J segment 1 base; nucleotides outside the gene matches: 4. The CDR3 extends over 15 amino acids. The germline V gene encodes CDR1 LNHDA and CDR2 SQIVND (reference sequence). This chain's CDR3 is CASSITGTGSYEQYF. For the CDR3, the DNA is TGTGCCAGTAGTATAACCGGGACAGGATCCTACGAGCAGTACTTC.